The 16 T cell receptor beta chains below come from one sample, sequenced in a study of blood T cell repertoires in COVID-19. Only in-frame clones appear in the TCRdb table, and some are missing; sequencing was by immunoSEQ multiplex PCR. The data hold approximately 97,000 clones, with about nine tenths observed a single time. The sequenced sample consisted of peripheral blood. These receptor sequences come from a man in his sixties with acute or convalescent COVID-19.

This clone came up once. This chain joins TRBV30 and TRBJ1-3; 7 positions agree with TRBD1. In germline, CDR1 is GTSNPN, CDR2 SVGIG (reference sequence). This CDR3 region has 15 residues. After removal of 1 base from V and 8 bases from J, the junction contained 11 bases not matched to a gene. The CDR3 sequence: CAWSASRQGGDTIYF. The CDR3 nucleotides read TGTGCCTGGAGTGCCTCCCGACAGGGAGGAGACACCATATATTTT.

V is TRBV7-8 and J is TRBJ1-5; possibly TRBD1 for D (6 bases). Germline V CDR1 and CDR2: SGHVS, FQNEAQ. The V gene lost 4 bases and the J gene lost 7 bases, with 11 bases spanning the gap. The CDR3 has 13 amino acids. The CDR3 region has the DNA TGTGCCAGCAGCTACAGGGATAAACAGCCCCAGCATTTT. As protein: CASSYRDKQPQHF.

Points on this clone: Other DNA sequences of this sample code for an identical CDR3. The chain employs TRBV3-1 (or the pseudogene TRBV3-2) and TRBJ1-1; 8 bases are shared with TRBD1. CDR1 is LGHDT, CDR2 YNNKEL, per germline (reference sequence). J gave up 8 bases and V 1 base, and 0 bases lay outside the gene matches. The CDR3 loop spans 12 amino acids. Here the CDR3 DNA reads TGTGCCAGCAGCCAAGGGACAGGGGAAGCTTTCTTT. Translated, it gives CASSQGTGEAFF.

This chain joins TRBV3-1 (or the pseudogene TRBV3-2) and TRBJ1-1; 8 bases match TRBD1. This CDR3 has 15 residues. Germline lookup yields CDR1 LGHDT and CDR2 YNNKEL (reference sequence). V shed 6 bases, J shed 1 base, and the junction held 7 bases outside the gene matches. As DNA, the CDR3 is TGTGCCAGCAGTAGGGGGGGACAGGAGAACACTGAAGCTTTCTTT. It specifies CASSRGGQENTEAFF.

This clone has a single count. This chain uses TRBV6-5 with TRBJ2-7, with 9 bases lining up with TRBD1. The V segment lost 5 bases and the J segment 5 bases; nucleotides outside the gene matches: 4. This CDR3 is 13 amino acids long. CDR1 MNHEY and CDR2 SVGAGI come from the germline V gene. As DNA, the CDR3 is TGTGCCAGCAGTATGGACAGGGGCCACGAGCAGTACGTC. It yields the protein CASSMDRGHEQYV.

The chain uses TRBV5-8 and TRBJ1-5, with 9 bases fitting TRBD1. Germline V CDR1 and CDR2: SGHTS, YDEGEE. This CDR3 comprises 13 residues. Trimming removed 6 bases from V and 6 bases from J; junction bases left unmatched: 4. The CDR3 loop is CASTRDRAQPQHF. Written as DNA, the CDR3 is TGTGCCAGCACCCGGGACAGGGCTCAGCCCCAGCATTTT.

DNA of the CDR3: TGCGCCAGCAGCCAAATACCTCTCAGGGGAGACACTGAAGCTTTCTTT. Translation: CASSQIPLRGDTEAFF. V usage is TRBV4-1 and J usage is TRBJ1-1, with D possibly TRBD1 on 6 matching bases. The germline V gene has CDR1 MGHRA and CDR2 YSYEKL. Trimming left V 2 bases short and J 3 bases short, with 16 bases between. The CDR3 covers 16 residues.

This chain joins TRBV2 and TRBJ1-1; 9 bases align to TRBD1. Trimming removed 6 bases from V and 5 bases from J; junction bases left unmatched: 7. This CDR3 has 14 residues. The germline V gene has CDR1 SNHLY and CDR2 FYNNEI. The CDR3 DNA follows: TGTGCCAGCAGAGATACAGGGGGCAGGACTGAAGCTTTCTTT. The encoded protein is CASRDTGGRTEAFF.

The rearrangement joins TRBV7-2 to TRBJ2-5, with a weak D call TRBD2 (5 bases). Between the trimmed V and J ends, which lost 3 bases and 5 bases, there was a span of 10 bases. Germline CDR1 SGHTA, CDR2 FQGNSA. This CDR3 spans 13 amino acids. CDR3 loop: CASSFLGGETQYF. The CDR3 DNA reads TGTGCCAGCAGCTTTTTGGGCGGGGAGACCCAGTACTTC. Using reference TRBV7-2 and TRBJ2-5 for the parts outside the CDR3, the full variable domain is GAGVSQSPSNKVTEKGKDVELRCDPISGHTALYWYRQSLGQGLEFLIYFQGNSAPDKSGLPSDRFSAERTGGSVSTLTIQRTQQEDSAVYLCASSFLGGETQYFGPGTRLLVL.

The rearrangement joins TRBV5-4 to TRBJ1-2; no clear D. Germline CDR1 SGHNT, CDR2 YYREEE (reference sequence). The CDR3 sequence is 13 residues long. The V gene lost 0 bases and the J gene lost 4 bases, with 7 bases spanning the gap. The CDR3 DNA sequence: TGTGCCAGCAGCTTGGCGGAGGGCTATGGCTACACCTTC. Translated: CASSLAEGYGYTF.

The rearrangement links TRBV20-1 to TRBJ1-4; D is unresolved. CDR1 and CDR2 (germline): DFQATT, SNEGSKA (reference sequence). Trimming removed 3 bases from V and 8 bases from J, with 13 bases in between. The CDR3 is 13 amino acids. Here the CDR3 reads CSASDTQPEKLFF. CDR3 coding DNA: TGCAGTGCTAGTGATACACAACCCGAAAAACTGTTTTTT.

J is TRBJ1-3 and V is TRBV2; D might be TRBD1 (5 bases). CDR3 size: 15 residues. CDR1 is SNHLY, CDR2 FYNNEI, per germline. Trimming cost V 4 bases and J 3 bases, with 13 bases left between them. This CDR3 is CASSGGGAGGNTIYF. CDR3 DNA sequence: TGTGCCAGCAGTGGAGGAGGGGCTGGTGGAAACACCATATATTTT.

V is TRBV3-1 (or the pseudogene TRBV3-2) and J is TRBJ1-1; 11 positions agree with TRBD1. This CDR3 is built from 13 residues. The germline V gene has CDR1 LGHDT and CDR2 YNNKEL (reference sequence). J gave up 10 bases and V 5 bases, and 6 bases lay outside the gene matches. The CDR3 DNA follows: TGTGCCAGCAGCTTACAGGACAGGGGGCGAGCTTTCTTT. Translated: CASSLQDRGRAFF.

The chain carries TRBV24-1 and TRBJ2-7, with 8 bases lining up with TRBD1. This CDR3 has 13 amino acids. Trimming cost V 4 bases and J 6 bases; bases outside gene matches: 4. Looked up from germline, CDR1 is KGHDR and CDR2 is SFDVKD. This CDR3 reads CATSDRTGREQYF. DNA for the CDR3: TGTGCCACCAGTGACCGGACAGGGCGCGAGCAGTACTTC.

J is TRBJ2-3 and V is TRBV11-3; 12 bases align to TRBD2. This CDR3 has 19 amino acids. Germline V gene sequence: CDR1 SGHNT, CDR2 YENEEA. The V gene end was trimmed by 7 bases and the J gene end by 0 bases; junction bases not matched to a gene: 14. CDR3: CASTFSGLAGPFSTDTQYF. CDR3 nucleotides: TGTGCCAGCACCTTTTCGGGACTAGCGGGCCCATTTAGCACAGATACGCAGTATTTT.

This clone showed up just once. This chain uses TRBV6-5 with TRBJ1-2; a possible D gene is TRBD1 (6 bases). Per germline, CDR1 MNHEY and CDR2 SVGAGI. CDR3 length: 12 amino acids. V shed 8 bases and J shed 8 bases, with 15 bases lying between them. CDR3 sequence: CASSRGGGGYTF. CDR3 DNA: TGTGCCAGCTCACGAGGGGGTGGAGGCTACACCTTC.